This TCR beta chain was sequenced during a study of T cell repertoires in cytomegalovirus infection. About the study: Both CMV infection and a matching HLA type were indicated by public TCR beta signatures.

As to this clonotype: Its antigen is still unknown.

TCRdb analysed the reads with MiXCR anew, one entry per CDR3 protein. The sample has 160,000 or so distinct CDR3 sequences, about 22% seen once. Study-level points and caveats: The cumulative frequency of public TCR beta families distinguished individuals who carried CMV together with the relevant HLA. The study found HLA-C-restricted CMV-specific TCR beta clonotypes dominating the ex vivo response.

The material was CD8+ T cells from cultured PBMCs, obtained from culture after CMV antigen stimulation. The TCR originated in a human donor in good health (CMV status not recorded). Some clones in this sample may be carry-over from other donors' samples.

The CDR3 coding sequence is TGTGCCAGCAGTTTAGAGCCACAGGGATTTAATCAGCCCCAGCATTTT. This translates into CASSLEPQGFNQPQHF. The rearrangement joins TRBV12-3 or TRBV12-4 to TRBJ1-5; the D gene is possibly TRBD1 (6 bases). The CDR3 totals 16 residues. Trimming stripped 1 base from V and 4 bases from J, with 14 bases between.